A selection of T cell receptor beta chains follows, all from one sample in a study of cytomegalovirus exposure and HLA in healthy donors. Assay: immunoSEQ multiplex PCR; the TCRdb copy retains only in-frame clones and omits some. The table records roughly 190,000 clones, around 81% of them present only once. Sequencing input: PBMCs. The receptors shown here come from a man younger than 30 in good health and CMV-seronegative. The CDR3 runs from the conserved cysteine through the conserved F or W.

V gene,J gene,CDR3 protein
TRBV2,TRBJ1-5,CASSGQGARGQPQHF
TRBV6-5,TRBJ2-1,CASSRERNEQFF
TRBV7-2,TRBJ2-3,CASSPGLAGGTDTQYF
TRBV28,TRBJ1-1,CASSFSGLTREQGDTEAFF
TRBV4-2,TRBJ1-5,CASSQDKGANQPQHF
TRBV19,TRBJ1-2,CASGQGWYGYTF
TRBV27,TRBJ1-1,CASSPHREDTEAFF
TRBV19,TRBJ2-1,CASSISGPNEQFF
TRBV4-1,TRBJ2-7,CASSQELGYYEQYF
TRBV10-3,TRBJ1-2,CATRGSGPDYGYTF
TRBV13,TRBJ1-2,CASSLYRRGSPGYTF
TRBV15,TRBJ2-7,CATSRESGSSYEQYF
TRBV7-9,TRBJ2-1,CSSSHGTSGGLSSYNEQFF
TRBV7-2,TRBJ1-4,CASSSDRRVEKLFF
TRBV7-9,TRBJ1-1,CASSRTGKNTEAFF
TRBV5-1,TRBJ2-1,CASSPGLATDEQFF
TRBV4-2,TRBJ2-1,CASSQDPGRELYNEQFF
TRBV19,TRBJ1-1,CASSTTGKAFF
TRBV4-3,TRBJ2-7,CASSPSRGDEQYF
TRBV7-8,TRBJ2-5,CASRLARTGEETQYF
TRBV7-2,TRBJ1-3,CASSAWGNSGNTIYF
TRBV6-4,TRBJ2-7,CASSDRSKQYF
TRBV28,TRBJ2-1,CASSYSLAGGPGEQFF
TRBV10-1,TRBJ1-6,CATEDSECISPLHF
TRBV6-5,TRBJ1-1,CASSYGGGTEAFF
TRBV28,TRBJ2-5,CASSLAGQWETQYF
TRBV27,TRBJ1-5,CASSTNRQPQHF
TRBV4-2,TRBJ2-1,CASSQAGTGKYNEQFF
TRBV7-2,TRBJ1-6,CASSFGQGNSPLHF
TRBV5-4,TRBJ1-2,CASISLKGGGGYTF
TRBV11-2,-,CASSPDRGNLYEQYF
TRBV7-2,TRBJ2-1,CASSSQGRLAGPNEQFF
TRBV4-3,TRBJ1-2,CASSRKGQLDRSYTF
TRBV5-6,TRBJ2-7,CASSLVRVYEQYF
TRBV10-3,TRBJ1-3,CATFGTGDSGNTIYF
TRBV5-6,TRBJ2-5,CASSLRLDGRRTQETQYF
TRBV28,TRBJ2-4,CASSFRFGKNIQYF
TRBV5-4,TRBJ2-5,CASSYNPRVWDREETQYF
TRBV2,TRBJ2-1,CAITQQGMVNEQFF